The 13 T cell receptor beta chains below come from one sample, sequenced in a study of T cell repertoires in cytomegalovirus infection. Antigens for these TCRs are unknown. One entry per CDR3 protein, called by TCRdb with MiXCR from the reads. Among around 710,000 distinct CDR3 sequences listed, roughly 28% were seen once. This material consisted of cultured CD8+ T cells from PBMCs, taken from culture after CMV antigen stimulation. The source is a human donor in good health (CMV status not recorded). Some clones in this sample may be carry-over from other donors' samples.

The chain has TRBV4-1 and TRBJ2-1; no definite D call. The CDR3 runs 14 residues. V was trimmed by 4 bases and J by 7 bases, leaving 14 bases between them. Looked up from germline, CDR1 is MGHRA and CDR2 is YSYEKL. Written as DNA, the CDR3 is TGCGCCAGCAGCCCCCCTGGCCACCTGAATGAGCAGTTCTTC. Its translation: CASSPPGHLNEQFF.

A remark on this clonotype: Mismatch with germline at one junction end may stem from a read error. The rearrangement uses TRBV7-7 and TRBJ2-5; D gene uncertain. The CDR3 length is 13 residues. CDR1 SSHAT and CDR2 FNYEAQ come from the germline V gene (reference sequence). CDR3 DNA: TGTGCTAGCAGCTTAGCCCCGGCAGAGACCCAGTACTTC. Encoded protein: CASSLAPAETQYF.

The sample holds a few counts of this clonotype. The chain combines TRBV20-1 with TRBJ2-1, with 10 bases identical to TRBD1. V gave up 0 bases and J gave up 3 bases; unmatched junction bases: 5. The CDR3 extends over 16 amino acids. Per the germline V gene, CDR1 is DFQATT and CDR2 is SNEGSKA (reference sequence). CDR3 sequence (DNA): TGCAGTGCTAGAGAACCGGGACAGGGGATCTACAATGAGCAGTTCTTC. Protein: CSAREPGQGIYNEQFF.

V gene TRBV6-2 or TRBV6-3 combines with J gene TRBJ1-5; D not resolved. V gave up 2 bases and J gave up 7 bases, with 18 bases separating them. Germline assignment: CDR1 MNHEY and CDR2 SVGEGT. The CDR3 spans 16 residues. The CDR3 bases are TGTGCCAGCAGTTACATGGATGGGGTTGTTACCCAGCCCCAGCATTTT. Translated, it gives CASSYMDGVVTQPQHF.

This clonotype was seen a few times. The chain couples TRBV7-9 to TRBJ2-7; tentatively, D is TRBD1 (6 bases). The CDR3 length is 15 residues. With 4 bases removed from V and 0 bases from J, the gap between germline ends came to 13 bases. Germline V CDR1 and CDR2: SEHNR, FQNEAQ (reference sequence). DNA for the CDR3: TGTGCCAGCAGCTCTGAGACAGGACGCTCCTACGAGCAGTACTTC. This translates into CASSSETGRSYEQYF.

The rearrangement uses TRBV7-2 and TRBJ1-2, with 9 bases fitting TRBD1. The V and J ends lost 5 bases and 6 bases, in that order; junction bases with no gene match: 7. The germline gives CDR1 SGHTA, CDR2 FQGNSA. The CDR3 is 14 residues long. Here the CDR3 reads CASSPDRGVDGYTF. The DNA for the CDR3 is TGTGCCAGCAGCCCAGACAGGGGGGTTGATGGCTACACCTTC.

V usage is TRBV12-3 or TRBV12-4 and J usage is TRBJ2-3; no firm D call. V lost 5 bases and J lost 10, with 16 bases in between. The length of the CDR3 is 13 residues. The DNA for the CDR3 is TGTGCCAGCAGTGAGGATTTGGGCCACTCGCAGTATTTT. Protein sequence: CASSEDLGHSQYF.

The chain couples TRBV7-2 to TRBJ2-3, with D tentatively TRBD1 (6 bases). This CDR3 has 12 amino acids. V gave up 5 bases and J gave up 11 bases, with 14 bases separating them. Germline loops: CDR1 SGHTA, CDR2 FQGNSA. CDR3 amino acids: CASSPGAHWQYF. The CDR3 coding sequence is TGTGCCAGCAGCCCAGGGGCCCACTGGCAGTATTTT.

For the CDR3, the DNA is TGTGCCAGCAGCCCTCCGGGACAGGGTCTGGGGATGAACACTGAAGCTTTCTTT. Translating it yields CASSPPGQGLGMNTEAFF. The chain joins TRBV7-9 to TRBJ1-1, with 9 bases matching TRBD1. The germline CDR1 and CDR2 sequences are SEHNR and FQNEAQ (reference sequence). With 5 bases clipped from V and 0 bases from J, the junction kept 13 bases outside the gene matches. This CDR3 is 18 amino acids long.

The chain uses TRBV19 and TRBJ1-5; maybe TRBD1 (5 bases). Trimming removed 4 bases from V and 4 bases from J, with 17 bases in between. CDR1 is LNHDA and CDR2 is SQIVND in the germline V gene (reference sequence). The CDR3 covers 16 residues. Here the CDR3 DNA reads TGTGCCAGTAGTACCAATGGACATCCGGTTAATCAGCCCCAGCATTTT. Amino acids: CASSTNGHPVNQPQHF.

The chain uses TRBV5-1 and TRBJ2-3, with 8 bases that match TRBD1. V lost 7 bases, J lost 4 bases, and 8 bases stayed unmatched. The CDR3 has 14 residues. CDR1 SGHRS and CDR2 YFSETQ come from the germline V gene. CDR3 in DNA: TGCGCCAGCTCCACGACAGGGGACCCAGATACGCAGTATTTT. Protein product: CASSTTGDPDTQYF.

The CDR3 sequence: CASSPTGFQPQHF. The CDR3 DNA is TGTGCCAGCAGTCCAACAGGGTTTCAGCCCCAGCATTTT. The J gene is TRBJ1-5, the V gene TRBV6-6, with D maybe TRBD1 (6 bases). Trimming removed 5 bases from V and 6 bases from J, with 11 bases in between. CDR1 is MNHNY, CDR2 SVGAGI, per germline (reference sequence). This CDR3 region has 13 residues.

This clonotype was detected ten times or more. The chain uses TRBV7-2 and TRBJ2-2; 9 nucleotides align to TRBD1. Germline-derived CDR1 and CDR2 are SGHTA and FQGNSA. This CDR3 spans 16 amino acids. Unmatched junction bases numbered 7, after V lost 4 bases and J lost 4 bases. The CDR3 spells CASSWWGQGPTGELFF. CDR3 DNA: TGTGCCAGCAGCTGGTGGGGACAGGGTCCCACCGGGGAGCTGTTTTTT.